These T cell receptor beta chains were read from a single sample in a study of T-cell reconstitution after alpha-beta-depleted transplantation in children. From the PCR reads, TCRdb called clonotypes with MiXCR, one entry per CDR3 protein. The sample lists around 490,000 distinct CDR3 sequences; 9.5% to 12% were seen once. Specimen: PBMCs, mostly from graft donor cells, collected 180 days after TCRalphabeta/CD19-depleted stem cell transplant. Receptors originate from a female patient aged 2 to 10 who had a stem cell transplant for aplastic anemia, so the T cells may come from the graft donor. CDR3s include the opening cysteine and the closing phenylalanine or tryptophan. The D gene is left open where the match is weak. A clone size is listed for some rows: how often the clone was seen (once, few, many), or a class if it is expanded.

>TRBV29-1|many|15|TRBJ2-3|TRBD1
TGCAGCGTTGGCCCCAGGGGGTTGAGCACAGATACGCAGTATTTT
CSVGPRGLSTDTQYF
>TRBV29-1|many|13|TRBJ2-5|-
TGCAGCGCCCTAAGGGCAGGGATGGAGACCCAGTACTTC
CSALRAGMETQYF
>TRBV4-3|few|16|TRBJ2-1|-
TGCGCCAGCAGCCAAGTCAGGGGTAGCTCCTACAATGAGCAGTTCTTC
CASSQVRGSSYNEQFF
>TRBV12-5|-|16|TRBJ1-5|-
TGTGCTAGTGGTTTGGCCGGGAAAGGGAGCAATCAGCCCCAGCATTTT
CASGLAGKGSNQPQHF
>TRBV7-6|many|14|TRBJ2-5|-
TGTGCCAGCAGCTTAGATAAGCGAGCTTGGACCCAGTACTTC
CASSLDKRAWTQYF
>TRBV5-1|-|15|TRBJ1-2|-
TGCGCCAGCAGCTCTATCCGGGGGCCTAACTATGGCTACACCTTC
CASSSIRGPNYGYTF
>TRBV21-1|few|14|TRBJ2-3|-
TGTGCCAGCTTGGCGGACCTGGGCGCAGATACGCAGTATTTT
CASLADLGADTQYF
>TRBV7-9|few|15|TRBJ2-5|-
TGTGCCAGCAGCTTGGGCGGGGCGACGCAAAGGACCCAGTACTTC
CASSLGGATQRTQYF
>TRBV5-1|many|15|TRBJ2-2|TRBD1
TGCGCCAGCAGCGGGGACAGGGGAGCCCCCGGGGAGCTGTTTTTT
CASSGDRGAPGELFF
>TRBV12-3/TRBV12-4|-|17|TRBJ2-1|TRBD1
TGCAGTGCCGCCGAGGGGTGGAGTACAGGGGGGTACAATGAGCAGTTCTTC
CSAAEGWSTGGYNEQFF
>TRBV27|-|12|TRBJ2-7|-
TGTGCCAGCAGTTTCCAGAGCTACGAGCAGTACTTC
CASSFQSYEQYF
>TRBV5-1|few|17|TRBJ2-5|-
TGCGCCAGCAGCCTGCCCTTGCCCCTGACTCGACAAGAGACCCAGTACTTC
CASSLPLPLTRQETQYF
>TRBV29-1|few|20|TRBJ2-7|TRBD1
TGCAGCGTTGAAGTGGTTAGGAGAGACAGGGTCCCCGGGCTGCACTACGAGCAGTACTTC
CSVEVVRRDRVPGLHYEQYF
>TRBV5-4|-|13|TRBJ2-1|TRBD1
TGTGCCAGCAGCCCCAGACAGGGCGATGAGCAGTTCTTC
CASSPRQGDEQFF
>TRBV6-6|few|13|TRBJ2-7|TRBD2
TGTGCCAGCAGCCCCGGGAGGACCTACGAGCAGTACTTC
CASSPGRTYEQYF
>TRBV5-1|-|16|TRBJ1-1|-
TGCGCCAGCAGCCAATTGGGTACAGTGAGTGGCACTGAAGCTTTCTTT
CASSQLGTVSGTEAFF
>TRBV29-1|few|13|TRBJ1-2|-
TGCAGCGTTGAAGACGGCGATTTCTATGGCTACACCTTC
CSVEDGDFYGYTF
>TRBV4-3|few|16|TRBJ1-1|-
TGCGCCAGCAGCCAAGATCTATTCTTGGGGAACACTGAAGCTTTCTTT
CASSQDLFLGNTEAFF
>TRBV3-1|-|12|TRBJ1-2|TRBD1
TGTGCCAGCAGCCAGACAGGGGCTGGCTACACCTTC
CASSQTGAGYTF
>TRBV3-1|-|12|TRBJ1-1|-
TGTGCCAGCAGCCAAGCCCGATCTGAAGCTTTCTTT
CASSQARSEAFF
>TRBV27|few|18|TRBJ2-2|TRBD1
TGTGCCAGCAGACGCACCATCTCGACAGGGCCCCACACCGGGGAGCTGTTTTTT
CASRRTISTGPHTGELFF
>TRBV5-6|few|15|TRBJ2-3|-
TGTGCCAGCAGCGGCTTGAGGCAGAGCACAGATACGCAGTATTTT
CASSGLRQSTDTQYF
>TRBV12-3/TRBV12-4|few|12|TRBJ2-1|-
TGTGCCAGCGGACTATTTTACAATGAGCAGTTCTTC
CASGLFYNEQFF
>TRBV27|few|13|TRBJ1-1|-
TGTGCCAGCAGTTTTCTCAGCCAGGCAGGTTTACTCTTT
CASSFLSQAGLLF
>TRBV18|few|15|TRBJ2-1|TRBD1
TGTGCCAGCTCACCCACAGGGGTTCGGTACAATGAGCAGTTCTTC
CASSPTGVRYNEQFF
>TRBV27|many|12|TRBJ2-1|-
TGTGCCAGCAGAAAGGGAGGGGGAGAGCAGTTCTTC
CASRKGGGEQFF
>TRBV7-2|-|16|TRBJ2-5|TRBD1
TGTGCCAGCAGCTTCAACTTGATGACAGGGGGAGAGACCCAGTACTTC
CASSFNLMTGGETQYF
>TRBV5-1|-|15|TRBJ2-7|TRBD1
TGCGCCAGCAGATCGCCCGGGACAGGGTATTACGAGCAGTACTTC
CASRSPGTGYYEQYF
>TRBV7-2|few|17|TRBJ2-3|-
TGTGCCAGCAGCTTATCCCGGGTGGACGTCCACACGGGTACGCAGTATTTT
CASSLSRVDVHTGTQYF
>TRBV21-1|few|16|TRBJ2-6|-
TGTGCCAGCAGCAGAAAGCAGAGCTCTGGGGCCAACGTCCTGACTTTC
CASSRKQSSGANVLTF
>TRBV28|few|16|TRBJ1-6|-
TGTGCCATTAAGGGATTGGGCTCCTCCTATAATTCACCCCTCCACTTT
CAIKGLGSSYNSPLHF
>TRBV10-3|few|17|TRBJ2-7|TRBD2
TGTGCCATCAGTGAGCCCGCTAGCGGGAGGCCATCCTACGAGCAGTACTTC
CAISEPASGRPSYEQYF
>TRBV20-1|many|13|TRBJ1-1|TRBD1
TGCAGTGCTACCAGGGGGCCGAGAGATAAAGCTTTCTTT
CSATRGPRDKAFF
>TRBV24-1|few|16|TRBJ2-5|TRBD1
TGTGCCACCAGTGCCCTGGGACAGCCGTACCAAGAGACCCAGTACTTC
CATSALGQPYQETQYF
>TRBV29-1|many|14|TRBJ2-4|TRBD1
TGCAGCGTTGAAGGCGGCGACAGGGCAAAAATTCAGTACTTC
CSVEGGDRAKIQYF